The source of this TCR beta chain is a study of T cell responses to AZD1222 COVID-19 vaccine (dated by TCRdb to about 2021). A note on the overall study: AZD1222 recipients whose second dose came at about 4 weeks and those whose second dose came at about 12 weeks were combined into one group, since spike-specific TCR depth and breadth did not differ between the two schedules. A total of approximately 240 trial participants underwent TCR sequencing, of whom nearly 210 received two doses of AZD1222 and approximately 25 received two doses of the MenACWY control vaccine. Trial participants were enrolled into age subgroups of 18-55, 56-69 and 70-plus years, which contained about 160, 30 and 59 TCR-sequenced participants, respectively. The research as a whole found: No day 14 peak-response samples were available, so repertoires were characterized only after the peak T cell response. Reportedly, close to half of the unique spike-specific TCRs recognized epitopes lying outside the regions that are mutated in the B.1.351 and B.1.1.7 variants. After two AZD1222 doses, both the breadth and the depth of spike-specific TCRs were significantly higher than at day 0 and than in MenACWY recipients. Only five or six AZD1222 recipients were SARS-CoV-2 seropositive at baseline, limiting conclusions about previously exposed vaccinees. The vaccine-associated CD4 TCRs covered the entire spike protein, and the dominant responses fell in regions 160-218 and 743-854. The 56-69-year group was small, and its depth increase did not reach significance, likely because of low power. Participants were mostly white British and included more females than males, and it was suggested by the authors that clonal diversity may have been underestimated.

From the cysteine through the phenylalanine, the CDR3 covers 13 amino acids. Of all the DNA, just the CDR3 is kept, 39 bases in frame from base 1. V drops 8 bases and J drops 3 bases, leaving 11 bases in between. From a lookup of the germline V gene, CDR1 and CDR2 are SGHNT and YENEEA. The time point tag for this specimen amounts to: baseline before first vaccination. Vaccinee samples came from UK trials COV001 and COV002, including a single-blind randomized controlled phase 2/3 trial of AZD1222 (ChAdOx1 nCoV-19) in healthy adults. For TCRbeta chain sequencing, PBMC samples from trial participants were taken at day 0 and at day 28 after the second dose. Turning to this clone: Its recognized antigen is unknown. The record has no base qualities; no much larger clone is one base away.

The CDR3 regions of human TCRbeta chains were analyzed by immunosequencing. The paper's processing steps were these. TCRs in the repertoires were compared against a reference library of SARS-CoV-2-specific TCRs that had been generated with the MIRA antigen-specificity platform. Breadth was defined as the fraction of unique TCRs that were SARS-CoV-2-associated, and depth was defined as the fraction of total T cells that were SARS-CoV-2-associated. Using the MIRA data, each spike-specific TCR was mapped to the spike region that the TCR reacts to and placed in a CD4 or CD8 class. Log10-transformed breadth and depth values were compared by one-way ANOVA with Sidak's multiple comparisons tests. TCRdb provides this immuneACCESS table in a form limited to in-frame rearrangements. Some clones are lacking; in checked studies, under half of them reflect an unresolved V gene, and why the rest are absent is not known. The V and J calls and clone size are taken from that table; D and trimming were inferred from the DNA. The sample data list around 150,000 clones, and around 91% of these were observed just once. About 5% of the sample is taken by the ten largest.

The sequencing here drew on peripheral blood, taken on day 0 of AZD1222 vaccination. The chain was built from TRBV11-3 and TRBJ1-5, with TRBD1 tentatively as D gene (5 bases match). The TCR was taken from an adult in good health. Here the CDR3 is given as CASQDILNQPQHF. The sequenced DNA is TGTGCCAGCCAGGACATACTCAATCAGCCCCAGCATTTT.